This TCR beta chain was recorded in a study of blood T cell repertoires in COVID-19. Study in general: Both acute and convalescent COVID-19 samples were obtained from the United States, Italy and Spain.

Authors' methods: The assay estimated nucleated cells by amplifying reference gene primers. The repertoire was sequenced with immunoSEQ multiplex PCR; TCRdb's copy has only in-frame clones and lacks some. That table is the source of V, J and clone size, and D and trimming were worked out from the DNA. Of about 72,000 clones in the sample, 75% to 95% were seen once. Trimming removed 5 bases from V and 4 bases from J; junction bases left unmatched: 11. Germline V gives CDR1 SQVTM, CDR2 ANQGSEA. This CDR3 spans 15 amino acids. The source is a woman between 55 and 75 years old with active COVID-19. The rearrangement uses TRBV29-1 and TRBJ1-2, with 9 bases aligning to TRBD1. The sample taken for sequencing was peripheral blood. Here the CDR3 DNA reads TGCAGCGTTCAAGGGTTGGACAGGGGATTCTATGGCTACACCTTC. Protein sequence: CSVQGLDRGFYGYTF.